This entry concerns a single T cell receptor beta chain. Original processing notes: Reference gene primer amplification in the assay estimated nucleated cell counts. Profiled with immunoSEQ multiplex PCR; TCRdb holds only in-frame clones, not every one. The V and J calls and clone size were taken over from that table, and D and trimming were inferred from the DNA. The sample has around 130,000 clones, roughly 90% seen once. The data belong to a study of blood T cell repertoires in COVID-19. In the study overall: Acute-phase and convalescent COVID-19 samples originated in the United States, Italy and Spain. T cells, B-cell-depleted T cells, or PBMCs supplied cDNA or gDNA.

Enrolled during active infection, Seattle patients were then followed longitudinally. The CDR3 is 19 amino acids. Material for sequencing was peripheral blood. The TCR was taken from a man aged 55 to 70 with COVID-19, enrolled during active disease. This chain joins TRBV21-1 and TRBJ1-2; TRBD1 was called by the table and not checked on the DNA. TRBV21-1 is designated a pseudogene. This CDR3 is CASSKDGINIQHPNYGYTF. For the CDR3, the DNA is TGTGCCAGCAGCAAAGATGGCATTAATATACAACACCCCAACTATGGCTACACCTTC.